This TCR beta chain was obtained from a study of CD8+ T cells in alopecia areata. Findings and caveats of the study: Patients shared TCRs less clearly than mice did, possibly owing to HLA. An increase in clonality over normal scalp was evident in lesional scalp, especially alopecia totalis/universalis. Scalp sequencing captures resident alphabeta T cells of normal skin too.

A note on this clone: Antigen: not known.

From germline, CDR1 is SGDLS and CDR2 YYNGEE. The CDR3 runs to 15 residues. Trimming took 2 bases from V and 5 from J; bases not matched to a gene: 6. Once RNA had been extracted, it was reverse transcribed into cDNA to act as the sequencing template. TCRdb's copy holds only in-frame clones and misses some; the assay was immunoSEQ multiplex PCR. The sample lists about 110,000 clones, roughly 59% occurring once. The authors sorted CD4+ and CD8+ T cells from PBMCs. Sequencing used CD8+ T cells sorted from blood. This chain uses TRBV9 with TRBJ2-5, with TRBD2 matching 10 bases. The source is a human donor in good health. The CDR3 region has the DNA TGTGCCAGCAGCGTTAGCGGGACTAGCGTGGAGACCCAGTACTTC. Amino acid sequence: CASSVSGTSVETQYF. Using reference TRBV9 and TRBJ2-5 for the parts outside the CDR3, the full variable domain is DSGVTQTPKHLITATGQRVTLRCSPRSGDLSVYWYQQSLDQGLQFLIQYYNGEERAKGNILERFSAQQFPDLHSELNLSSLELGDSALYFCASSVSGTSVETQYFGPGTRLLVL.